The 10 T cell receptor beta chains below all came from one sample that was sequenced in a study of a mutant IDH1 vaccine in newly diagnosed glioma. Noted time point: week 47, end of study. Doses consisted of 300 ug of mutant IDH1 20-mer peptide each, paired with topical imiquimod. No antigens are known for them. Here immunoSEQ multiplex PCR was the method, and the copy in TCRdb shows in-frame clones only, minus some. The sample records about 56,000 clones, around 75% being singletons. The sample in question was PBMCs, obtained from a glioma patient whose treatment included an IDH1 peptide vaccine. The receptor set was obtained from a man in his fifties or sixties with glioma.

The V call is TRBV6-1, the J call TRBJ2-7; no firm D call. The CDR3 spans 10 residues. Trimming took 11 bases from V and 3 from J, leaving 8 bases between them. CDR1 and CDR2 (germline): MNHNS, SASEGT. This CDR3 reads CASTNYEQYF. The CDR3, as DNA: TGTGCCTCGACGAACTACGAGCAGTACTTC.

The CDR3 DNA reads as TGTGCCAGCAGCGGACAGGGACCCTACGAGCAGTACTTC. It is translated as CASSGQGPYEQYF. V and J are TRBV11-2 and TRBJ2-7; 8 bases agree with TRBD1. Germline V CDR1 and CDR2: SGHAT, FQNNGV. The CDR3 is 13 residues long. Trimming removed 5 bases from V and 2 bases from J; junction bases left unmatched: 2.

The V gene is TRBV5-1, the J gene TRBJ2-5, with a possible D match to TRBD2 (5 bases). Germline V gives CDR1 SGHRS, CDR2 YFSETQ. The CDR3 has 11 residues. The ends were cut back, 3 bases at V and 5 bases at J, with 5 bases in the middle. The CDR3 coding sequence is TGCGCCAGCAGCTCGGGGGAGACCCAGTACTTC. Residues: CASSSGETQYF.

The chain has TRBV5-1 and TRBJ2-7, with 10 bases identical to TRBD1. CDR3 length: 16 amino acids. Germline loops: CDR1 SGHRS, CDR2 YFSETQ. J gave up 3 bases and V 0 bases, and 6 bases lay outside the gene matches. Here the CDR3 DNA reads TGCGCCAGCAGCTTGGCCCCGGGACAGGGGAGCTACGAGCAGTACTTC. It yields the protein CASSLAPGQGSYEQYF.

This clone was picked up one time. CDR3 protein: CASSSGQVGAGELFF. CDR3 DNA sequence: TGTGCCAGCAGCTCCGGACAGGTCGGGGCCGGGGAGCTGTTTTTT. The V and J genes are TRBV7-9 and TRBJ2-2; the match to TRBD1 covers 7 bases. Germline V gene sequence: CDR1 SEHNR, CDR2 FQNEAQ (reference sequence). This CDR3 contains 15 residues. V was pared by 4 bases and J by 6 bases, with 8 bases of the junction left unmatched.

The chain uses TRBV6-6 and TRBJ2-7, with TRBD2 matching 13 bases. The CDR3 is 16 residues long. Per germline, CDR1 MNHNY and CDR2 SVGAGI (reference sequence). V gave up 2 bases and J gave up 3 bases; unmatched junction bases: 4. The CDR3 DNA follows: TGTGCCAGCAGTTACGGACTAGCGGGGGAGGTCTACGAGCAGTACTTC. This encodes CASSYGLAGEVYEQYF.

CDR3: CASSVGVLGQPQHF. The DNA of the CDR3 is TGTGCCAGCAGCGTAGGGGTATTGGGTCAGCCCCAGCATTTT. The genes are TRBV9 and TRBJ1-5; the D is unclear. V was trimmed by 0 bases and J by 6 bases, leaving 10 bases between them. Germline-derived CDR1 and CDR2 are SGDLS and YYNGEE. This CDR3 spans 14 amino acids. Supplemented by reference TRBV9 and TRBJ1-5, the full variable domain reads DSGVTQTPKHLITATGQRVTLRCSPRSGDLSVYWYQQSLDQGLQFLIQYYNGEERAKGNILERFSAQQFPDLHSELNLSSLELGDSALYFCASSVGVLGQPQHFGDGTRLSIL.

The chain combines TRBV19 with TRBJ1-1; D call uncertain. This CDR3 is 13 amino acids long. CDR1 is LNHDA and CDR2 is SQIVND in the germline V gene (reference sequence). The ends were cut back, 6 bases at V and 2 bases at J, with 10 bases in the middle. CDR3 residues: CASRLSGNTEAFF. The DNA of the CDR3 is TGTGCCAGTAGGTTGTCAGGCAACACTGAAGCTTTCTTT.

The CDR3, as DNA: TGTGCCAGCAGTGCCGCCTACGAGCAGTACTTC. Amino acids: CASSAAYEQYF. The chain carries TRBV25-1 and TRBJ2-7; the D is unclear. V was shortened by 4 bases and J by 2 bases, with 3 bases between the two germline ends. CDR1 and CDR2 from the germline V gene are MGHDK and SYGVNS. The CDR3 extends over 11 amino acids.

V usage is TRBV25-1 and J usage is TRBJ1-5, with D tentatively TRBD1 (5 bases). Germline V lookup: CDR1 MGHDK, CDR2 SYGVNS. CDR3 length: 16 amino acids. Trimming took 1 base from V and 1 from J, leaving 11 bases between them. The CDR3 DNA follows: TGTGCCAGCAGTGAATCGGGCAGGGTGAGCAATCAGCCCCAGCATTTT. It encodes CASSESGRVSNQPQHF.